This T cell receptor (beta chain) was sequenced during a study of neurological immune-mediated disorders. Unsorted libraries came from 2 million PBMCs stored at -80 °C. This clonotype was detected ten times or more. CDR1 and CDR2 (germline): KGHSH, LQKENI. The length of the CDR3 is 14 residues. Trimming took off 4 bases at V and 7 bases at J, with 14 bases between the two ends. Synthesis of cDNA was performed by 5'RACE using 10-nucleotide random UMIs. In every sequencing run, more than 180 million TCR-beta sequences were generated from 15-18 subjects. TCRdb used MiXCR to reprocess the 5' RACE reads, holding one entry per CDR3 protein. The repertoire consists of over 11,000 distinct CDR3 sequences, with roughly 10% occurring once and the leading ten covering under 25%.

The chain employs TRBV18 and TRBJ2-1; D is ambiguous. The sample was PBMCs. The TCR comes from a woman between 40 and 50 years old in good health. The CDR3 here is CASSLQRSSNEQFF. The CDR3 bases are TGTGCCAGCTCACTCCAAAGGAGTAGTAATGAGCAGTTCTTC.